This TCR beta chain derives from a study of blood T cell repertoires in COVID-19 (TCRdb year 2020). About the study as a whole: Samples covering the acute and convalescent phases of COVID-19 were provided by collaborators in the United States, Italy and Spain. Subjects who had been exposed to COVID-19, were actively infected with it, or had recovered from it provided the deeply sampled blood TCRbeta repertoires that made up the dataset. The samples were drawn from the first 160 participants of the ongoing ImmuneRACE study and from 1,254 subjects provided by 6 global collaborators. The material from the prospective study consisted of cDNA or gDNA derived from T cells, B-cell-depleted T cells, or PBMCs. The sample metadata nearly always contained a de-identified subject ID, COVID-19 status, age in years and sex. Where available, HLA class I and class II types were obtained from metadata supplied by the sample provider rather than from assay-based typing. A freely available public database, intended as a resource for researchers studying the immune response to SARS-CoV-2, is where the repertoires were released.

Turning to this clone: Its antigen is still unknown. Nothing much larger sits one base from this clone, and base qualities are not available.

The CDR3 has 16 amino acids, counting the end cysteine and phenylalanine. Just the 48-base CDR3 DNA is kept, in frame starting at base 1. In the germline V gene (reference sequence), CDR1 corresponds to MNHEY and CDR2 to SMNVEV. The germline ends are 16 bases apart after V is trimmed by 7 bases and J by 1 base. Participants in the prospective study were aged about 18 to 89 years, lived in approximately 26 United States geographic areas, and enrolled through a virtual design. Cohort assignment in the prospective study relied on participant-reported clinical history from a screening survey and a study questionnaire. Each participant in the prospective study had whole blood, serum and a nasopharyngeal or oropharyngeal swab collected by mobile phlebotomists. Over a roughly 2-month period, participants in the prospective study had the option of providing additional blood draws and questionnaires. Before DNA extraction, blood samples from the prospective study were shipped at room temperature or frozen.

General findings and caveats noted by the study authors: The quantity of clinical and demographic metadata differed by source and by participant and was supplied without curation.

TCRbeta CDR3 regions were amplified from genomic DNA by means of the immunoSEQ Assay, a bias-controlled multiplex PCR. The authors' analysis ran thus. The number of nucleated cells in each sample was estimated from the amplification of reference gene primers within the assay. To quantify the absolute abundance of each unique TCRbeta CDR3 rearrangement, sequence reads were collapsed and filtered. For each sample, productive Simpson clonality was calculated by taking the square root of Simpson's diversity index across productive rearrangements. TCRdb stores this immuneACCESS table with in-frame sequences only. Part of the clones is absent; in the studies checked, under half of the shortfall reflects unresolved V genes, and no reason is known for the rest. The V and J calls and clone size come from that table; D and trimming were worked out from the DNA. Present in this sample are about 220,000 clones, about 79% of which were seen just once. Under 1.5% of the sample belongs to the ten largest clones.

Sequenced sample: PBMCs or T cells enriched from blood (not recorded which). This TCR came from a woman between 40 and 55 years old with acute COVID-19. This chain is built from TRBV27 and TRBJ2-2, with TRBD2 as a weak D call on 7 bases. The nucleotides read TGTGCCAGCAATAGGCGGGGGCCGATGAACACCGGGGAGCTGTTTTTT. It encodes CASNRRGPMNTGELFF.